This T cell receptor beta chain was sequenced for a study of somatic mutations in cytotoxic T cells in rheumatoid arthritis. Profiled with immunoSEQ multiplex PCR; TCRdb holds only in-frame clones, not every one. Among some 13,000 clones, roughly 80% were seen once, and the ten largest hold approximately 20%. This CDR3 contains 15 residues. Trimming pared 1 base from V and 1 base from J, leaving 8 bases between. Looked up from germline, CDR1 is SGHTA and CDR2 is FQGNSA. This TCR came from an adult with rheumatoid arthritis. The specimen was CD8+ T cells sorted from blood. The rearrangement uses TRBV7-2 and TRBJ1-5; D perhaps matches TRBD1 (5 bases). CDR3 sequence reads: CASSLVRDSNQPQHF. The CDR3, as DNA: TGTGCCAGCAGCTTAGTCCGGGACAGCAATCAGCCCCAGCATTTT.